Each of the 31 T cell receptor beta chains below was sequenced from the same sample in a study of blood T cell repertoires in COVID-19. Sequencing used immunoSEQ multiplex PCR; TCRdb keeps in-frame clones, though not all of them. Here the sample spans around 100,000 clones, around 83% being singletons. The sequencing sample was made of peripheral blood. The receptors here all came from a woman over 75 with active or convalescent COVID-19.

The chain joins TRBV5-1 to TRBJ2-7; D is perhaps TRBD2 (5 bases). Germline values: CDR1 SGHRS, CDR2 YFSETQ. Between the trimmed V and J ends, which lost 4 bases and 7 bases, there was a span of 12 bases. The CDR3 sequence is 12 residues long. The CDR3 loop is CASSQTTGEQYF. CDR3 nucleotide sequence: TGCGCCAGCAGCCAAACCACGGGGGAGCAGTACTTC.

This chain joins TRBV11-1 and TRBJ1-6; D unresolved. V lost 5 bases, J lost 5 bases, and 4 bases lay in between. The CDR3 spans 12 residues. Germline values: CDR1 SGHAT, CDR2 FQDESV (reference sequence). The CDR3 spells CASSVDNSPLHF. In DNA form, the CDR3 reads TGTGCCAGCAGCGTCGATAATTCACCCCTCCACTTT.

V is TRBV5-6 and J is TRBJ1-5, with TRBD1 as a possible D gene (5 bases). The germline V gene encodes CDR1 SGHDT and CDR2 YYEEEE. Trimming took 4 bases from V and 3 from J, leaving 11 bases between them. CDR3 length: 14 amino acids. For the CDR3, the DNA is TGTGCCAGCAGCATGCGACAGCTCAATCAGCCCCAGCATTTT. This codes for CASSMRQLNQPQHF.

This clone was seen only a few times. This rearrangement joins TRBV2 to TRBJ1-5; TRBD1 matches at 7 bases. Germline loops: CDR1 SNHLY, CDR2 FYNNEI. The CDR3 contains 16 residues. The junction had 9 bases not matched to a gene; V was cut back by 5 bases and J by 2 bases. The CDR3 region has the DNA TGTGCCAGCAGTTTCCTCCGGGACAGTGGCAATCAGCCCCAGCATTTT. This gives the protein CASSFLRDSGNQPQHF. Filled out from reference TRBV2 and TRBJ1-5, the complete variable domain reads EPEVTQTPSHQVTQMGQEVILRCVPISNHLYFYWYRQILGQKVEFLVSFYNNEISEKSEIFDDQFSVERPDGSNFTLKIRSTKLEDSAMYFCASSFLRDSGNQPQHFGDGTRLSIL.

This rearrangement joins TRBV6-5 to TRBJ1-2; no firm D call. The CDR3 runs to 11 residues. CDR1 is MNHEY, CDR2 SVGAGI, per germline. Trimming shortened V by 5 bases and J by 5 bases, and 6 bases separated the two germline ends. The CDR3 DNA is TGTGCCAGCAGTCCAGGATATGGCTACACCTTC. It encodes CASSPGYGYTF.

The CDR3 loop reads CASSPPRGTGTDYPTF. DNA of the CDR3: TGTGCCAGTAGCCCCCCCCGGGGAACCGGGACAGATTATCCCACCTTC. The chain has TRBV19 and TRBJ1-2; 7 nucleotides line up with TRBD1. The V and J ends lost 6 bases and 13 bases, in that order; junction bases with no gene match: 23. This CDR3 spans 16 amino acids. The germline gives CDR1 LNHDA, CDR2 SQIVND (reference sequence). Complete variable domain (other parts from reference TRBV19 and TRBJ1-2): DGGITQSPKYLFRKEGQNVTLSCEQNLNHDAMYWYRQDPGQGLRLIYYSQIVNDFQKGDIAEGYSVSREKKESFPLTVTSAQKNPTAFYLCASSPPRGTGTDYPTFGSGTRLTVV.

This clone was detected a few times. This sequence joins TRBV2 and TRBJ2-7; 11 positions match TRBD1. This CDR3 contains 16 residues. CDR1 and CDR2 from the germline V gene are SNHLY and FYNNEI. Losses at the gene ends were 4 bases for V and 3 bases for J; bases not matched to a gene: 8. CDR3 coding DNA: TGTGCCAGCAGTGGTTTTCCGGGACAGGGGGGCTACGAGCAGTACTTC. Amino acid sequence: CASSGFPGQGGYEQYF. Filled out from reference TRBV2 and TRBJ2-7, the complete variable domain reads EPEVTQTPSHQVTQMGQEVILRCVPISNHLYFYWYRQILGQKVEFLVSFYNNEISEKSEIFDDQFSVERPDGSNFTLKIRSTKLEDSAMYFCASSGFPGQGGYEQYFGPGTRLTVT.

The CDR3 DNA reads TGTGCCACCAGTGATTTCCCGGGACAAGGAGAGACCCAGTACTTC. Translated: CATSDFPGQGETQYF. The chain employs TRBV24-1 and TRBJ2-5, with D possibly TRBD1 on 6 matching bases. Germline V gives CDR1 KGHDR, CDR2 SFDVKD. V lost 1 base and J lost 4, with 12 bases in between. The CDR3 is 15 residues long.

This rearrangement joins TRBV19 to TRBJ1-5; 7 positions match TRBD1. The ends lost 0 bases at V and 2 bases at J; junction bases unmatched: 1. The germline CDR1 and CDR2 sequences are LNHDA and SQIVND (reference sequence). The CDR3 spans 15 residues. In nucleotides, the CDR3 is TGTGCCAGTAGTATAGACGGACAGGGCAATCAGCCCCAGCATTTT. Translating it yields CASSIDGQGNQPQHF.

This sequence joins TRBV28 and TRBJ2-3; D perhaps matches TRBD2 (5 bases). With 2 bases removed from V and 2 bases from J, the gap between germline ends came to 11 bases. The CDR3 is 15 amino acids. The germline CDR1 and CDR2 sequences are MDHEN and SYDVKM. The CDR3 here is CASSLNTLATDTQYF. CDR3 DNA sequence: TGTGCCAGCAGTTTAAACACTCTAGCCACAGATACGCAGTATTTT.

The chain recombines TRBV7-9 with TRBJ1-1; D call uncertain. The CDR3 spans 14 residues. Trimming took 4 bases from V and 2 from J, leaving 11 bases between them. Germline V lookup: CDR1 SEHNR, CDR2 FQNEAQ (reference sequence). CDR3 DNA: TGTGCCAGCAGCTCCACCACATTAAACACTGAAGCTTTCTTT. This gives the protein CASSSTTLNTEAFF. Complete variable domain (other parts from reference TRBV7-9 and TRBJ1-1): DTGVSQNPRHKITKRGQNVTFRCDPISEHNRLYWYRQTLGQGPEFLTYFQNEAQLEKSRLLSDRFSAERPKGSFSTLEIQRTEQGDSAMYLCASSSTTLNTEAFFGQGTRLTVV.

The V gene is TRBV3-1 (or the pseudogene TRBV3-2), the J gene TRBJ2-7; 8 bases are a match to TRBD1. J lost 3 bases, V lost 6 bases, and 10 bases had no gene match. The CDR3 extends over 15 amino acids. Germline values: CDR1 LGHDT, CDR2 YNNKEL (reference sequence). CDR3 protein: CASRAAGTGSYEQYF. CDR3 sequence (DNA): TGTGCCAGCAGGGCCGCCGGGACAGGCAGCTACGAGCAGTACTTC.

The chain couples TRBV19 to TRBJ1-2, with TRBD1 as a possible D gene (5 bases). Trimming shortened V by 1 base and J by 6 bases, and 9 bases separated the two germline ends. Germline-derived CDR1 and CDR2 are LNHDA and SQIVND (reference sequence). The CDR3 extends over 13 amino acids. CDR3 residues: CASSIGQGDGYTF. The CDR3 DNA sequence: TGTGCCAGTAGTATAGGGCAGGGTGATGGCTACACCTTC.

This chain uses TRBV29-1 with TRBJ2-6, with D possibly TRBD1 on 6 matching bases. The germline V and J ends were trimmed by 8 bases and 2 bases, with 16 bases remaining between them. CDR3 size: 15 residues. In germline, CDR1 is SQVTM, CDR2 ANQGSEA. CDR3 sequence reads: CSPLSTGTGANVLTF. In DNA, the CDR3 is TGCAGCCCGCTAAGCACAGGGACTGGGGCCAACGTCCTGACTTTC.

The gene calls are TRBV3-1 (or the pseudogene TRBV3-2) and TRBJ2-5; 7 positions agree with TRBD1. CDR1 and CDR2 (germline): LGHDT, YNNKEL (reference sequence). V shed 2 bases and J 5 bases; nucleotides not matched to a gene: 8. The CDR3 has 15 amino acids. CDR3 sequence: CASSQRQGVGETQYF. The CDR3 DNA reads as TGTGCCAGCAGCCAACGCCAGGGGGTTGGGGAGACCCAGTACTTC.

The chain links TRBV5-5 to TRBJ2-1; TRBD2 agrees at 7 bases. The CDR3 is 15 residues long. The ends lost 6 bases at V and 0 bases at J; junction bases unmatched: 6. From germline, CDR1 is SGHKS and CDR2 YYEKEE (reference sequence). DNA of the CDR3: TGTGCCAGCAAAGAAGCGGGGAGCTCCTACAATGAGCAGTTCTTC. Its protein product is CASKEAGSSYNEQFF.

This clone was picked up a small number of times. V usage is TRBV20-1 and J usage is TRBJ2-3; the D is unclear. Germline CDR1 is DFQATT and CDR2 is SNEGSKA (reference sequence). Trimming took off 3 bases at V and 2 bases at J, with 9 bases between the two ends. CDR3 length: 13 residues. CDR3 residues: CSASNPSTDTQYF. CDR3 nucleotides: TGCAGTGCTAGTAATCCCTCCACAGATACGCAGTATTTT.

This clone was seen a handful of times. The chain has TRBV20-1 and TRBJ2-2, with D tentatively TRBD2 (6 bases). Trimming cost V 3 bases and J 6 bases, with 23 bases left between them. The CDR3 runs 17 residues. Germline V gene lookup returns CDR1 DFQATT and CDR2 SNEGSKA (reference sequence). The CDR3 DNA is TGCAGTGCTAGTAATAGGAGGGACTTCTTTATTCCCGGGGAGCTGTTTTTT. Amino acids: CSASNRRDFFIPGELFF.

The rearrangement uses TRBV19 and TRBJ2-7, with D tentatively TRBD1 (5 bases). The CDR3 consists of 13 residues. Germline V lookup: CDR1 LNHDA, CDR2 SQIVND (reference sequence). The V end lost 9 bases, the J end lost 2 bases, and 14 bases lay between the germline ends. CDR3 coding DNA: TGTGCCAGCAGGGATCGCACCACCTACGAGCAGTACTTC. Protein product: CASRDRTTYEQYF.

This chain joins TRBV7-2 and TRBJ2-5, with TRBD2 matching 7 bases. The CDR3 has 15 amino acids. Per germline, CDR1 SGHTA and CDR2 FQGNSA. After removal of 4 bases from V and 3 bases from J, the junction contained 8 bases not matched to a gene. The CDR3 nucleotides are TGTGCCAGCAGCTATGGGGGGAGGGCTGAAGAGACCCAGTACTTC. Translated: CASSYGGRAEETQYF. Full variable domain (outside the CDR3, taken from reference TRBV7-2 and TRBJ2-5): GAGVSQSPSNKVTEKGKDVELRCDPISGHTALYWYRQSLGQGLEFLIYFQGNSAPDKSGLPSDRFSAERTGGSVSTLTIQRTQQEDSAVYLCASSYGGRAEETQYFGPGTRLLVL.

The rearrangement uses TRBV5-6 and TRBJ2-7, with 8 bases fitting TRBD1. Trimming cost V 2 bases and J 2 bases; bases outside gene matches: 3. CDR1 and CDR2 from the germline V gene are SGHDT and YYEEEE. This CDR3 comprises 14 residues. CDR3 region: CASSFQGAAYEQYF. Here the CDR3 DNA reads TGTGCCAGCAGCTTCCAGGGGGCGGCCTACGAGCAGTACTTC.

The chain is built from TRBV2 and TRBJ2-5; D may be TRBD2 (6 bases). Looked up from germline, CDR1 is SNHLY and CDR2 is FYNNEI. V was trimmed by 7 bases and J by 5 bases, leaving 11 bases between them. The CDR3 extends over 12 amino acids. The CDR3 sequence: CASTGVGETQYF. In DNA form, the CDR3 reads TGTGCCAGCACGGGGGTAGGGGAGACCCAGTACTTC.

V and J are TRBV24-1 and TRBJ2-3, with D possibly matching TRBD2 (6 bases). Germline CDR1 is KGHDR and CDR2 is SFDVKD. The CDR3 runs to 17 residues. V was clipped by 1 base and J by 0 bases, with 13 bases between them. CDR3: CATSDLTASASTDTQYF. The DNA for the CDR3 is TGTGCCACCAGTGATTTAACGGCTAGCGCAAGCACAGATACGCAGTATTTT.

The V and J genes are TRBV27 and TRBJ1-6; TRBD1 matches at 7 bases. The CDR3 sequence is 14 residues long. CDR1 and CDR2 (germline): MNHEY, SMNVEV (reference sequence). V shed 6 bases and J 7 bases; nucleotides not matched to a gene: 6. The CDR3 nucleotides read TGTGCCAGCAGAAGGGACAGTAAAAATTCACCCCTCCACTTT. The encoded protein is CASRRDSKNSPLHF.

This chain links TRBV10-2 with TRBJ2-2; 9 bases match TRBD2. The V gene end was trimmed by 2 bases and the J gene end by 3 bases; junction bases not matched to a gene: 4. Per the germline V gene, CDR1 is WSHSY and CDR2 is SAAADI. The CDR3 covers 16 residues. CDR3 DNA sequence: TGCGCCAGCAGTGAGCCCAGCGGGGGGCACACCGGGGAGCTGTTTTTT. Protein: CASSEPSGGHTGELFF.

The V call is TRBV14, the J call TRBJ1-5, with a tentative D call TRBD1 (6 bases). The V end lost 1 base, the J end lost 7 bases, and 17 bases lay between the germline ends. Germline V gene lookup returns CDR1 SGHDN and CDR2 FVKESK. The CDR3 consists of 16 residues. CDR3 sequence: CASSQGEGGVWQPQHF. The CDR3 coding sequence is TGTGCCAGCAGCCAAGGTGAAGGGGGAGTTTGGCAGCCCCAGCATTTT.

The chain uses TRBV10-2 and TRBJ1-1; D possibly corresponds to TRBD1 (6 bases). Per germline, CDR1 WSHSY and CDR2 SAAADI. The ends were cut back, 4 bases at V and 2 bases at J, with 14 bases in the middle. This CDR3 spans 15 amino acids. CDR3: CASSVSTGANTEAFF. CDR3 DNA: TGCGCCAGCAGTGTGTCGACAGGAGCAAACACTGAAGCTTTCTTT.

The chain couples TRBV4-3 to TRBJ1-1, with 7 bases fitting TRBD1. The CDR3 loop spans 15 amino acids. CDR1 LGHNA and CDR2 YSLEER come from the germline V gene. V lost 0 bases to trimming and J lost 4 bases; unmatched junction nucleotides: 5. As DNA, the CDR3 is TGCGCCAGCAGCCAAGATCCGGCAGGGGGCACTGAAGCTTTCTTT. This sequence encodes CASSQDPAGGTEAFF.

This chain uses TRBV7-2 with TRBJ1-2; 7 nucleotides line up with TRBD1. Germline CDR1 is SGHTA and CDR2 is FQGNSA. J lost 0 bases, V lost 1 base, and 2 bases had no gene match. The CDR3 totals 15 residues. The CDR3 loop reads CASSLDRGPNYGYTF. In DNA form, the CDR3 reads TGTGCCAGCAGCTTAGACAGGGGTCCTAACTATGGCTACACCTTC.

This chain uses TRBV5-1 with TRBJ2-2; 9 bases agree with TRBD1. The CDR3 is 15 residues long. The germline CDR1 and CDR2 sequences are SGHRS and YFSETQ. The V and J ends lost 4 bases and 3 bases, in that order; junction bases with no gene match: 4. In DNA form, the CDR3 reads TGCGCCAGCAGCCAGGGACAGGGATACACCGGGGAGCTGTTTTTT. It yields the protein CASSQGQGYTGELFF.

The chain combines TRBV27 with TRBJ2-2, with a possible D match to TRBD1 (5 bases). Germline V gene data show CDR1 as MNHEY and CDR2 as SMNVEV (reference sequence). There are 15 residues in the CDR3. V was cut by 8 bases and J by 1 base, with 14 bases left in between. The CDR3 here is CASGAETLNTGELFF. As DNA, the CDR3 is TGTGCCAGCGGGGCGGAGACACTGAACACCGGGGAGCTGTTTTTT.